These T cell receptor beta chains were read from a single sample in a study of technical replicates of blood from a few donors. Profiling relied on immunoSEQ multiplex PCR, and the TCRdb table lists in-frame clones only, not all of them. The sample lists roughly 72,000 clones, roughly 96% occurring once. The sample comprised T cells isolated from PBMCs. The receptor source for this set is a human donor in good health. Both conserved end residues are part of each CDR3. Each record gives: V gene, clone size, D gene, J gene, CDR3 DNA, CDR3 protein. The D gene is left open where the match is weak. Where a row states a size, it is once, few, many or the class of an expanded clone; other rows omit it.

V: TRBV11-2; size: -; D: -; J: TRBJ2-2; DNA: TGTGCCAGCAGCCCAACCAGGGGGGTGAGGGTCACCGGGGAGCTGTTTTTT; CDR3: CASSPTRGVRVTGELFF
V: TRBV7-8; size: -; D: TRBD2; J: TRBJ2-1; DNA: TGTGCCAGCAGCCTGACTGCCGGGACTAGCGCCCTCGATGAGCAGTTCTTC; CDR3: CASSLTAGTSALDEQFF
V: TRBV6-1; size: -; D: -; J: TRBJ2-7; DNA: TGTGCCAGCAGTGACTTTTTCGAGCAGTACTTC; CDR3: CASSDFFEQYF
V: TRBV11-3; size: -; D: -; J: TRBJ2-3; DNA: TGTGCCAGCTGGGGGGACGCAGATACGCAGTATTTT; CDR3: CASWGDADTQYF
V: TRBV25-1; size: -; D: -; J: TRBJ2-1; DNA: TGTGCCAGCAGTGATCAGGGATTCTACAATGAGCAGTTCTTC; CDR3: CASSDQGFYNEQFF
V: TRBV27; size: -; D: TRBD1; J: TRBJ2-7; DNA: TGTGCCAGCAGTTTAAGTCCGGACAGGGAGCAGTACTTC; CDR3: CASSLSPDREQYF
V: TRBV11-3; size: -; D: -; J: TRBJ2-3; DNA: TGTGCCAGCAGCTTAGCGGGAGAGGGAGATACGCAGTATTTT; CDR3: CASSLAGEGDTQYF
V: TRBV25-1; size: once; D: -; J: TRBJ1-5; DNA: TGTGCCAGCAGTGAAACAGGGTCAGTCTTTCAGCCCCAGCATTTT; CDR3: CASSETGSVFQPQHF
V: TRBV2; size: -; D: TRBD1; J: TRBJ2-6; DNA: TGTGCCAGCTGGACAGGAATGTGGGGGGCCAACGTCCTGACTTTC; CDR3: CASWTGMWGANVLTF
V: TRBV27; size: -; D: -; J: TRBJ1-5; DNA: TGTGCCAGCAGTTTATCGAGGGGGGAGGGCTTTCAGCCCCAGCATTTT; CDR3: CASSLSRGEGFQPQHF